This is a list of T cell receptor beta chains from one sample in a study of blood T cell repertoires in COVID-19. Using immunoSEQ multiplex PCR, the repertoire was profiled, and TCRdb retains in-frame clones only, with some absent. The sample shows tens of thousands of clones, under 90% of them seen only once. Sequenced material: peripheral blood. The receptors come from an older woman with acute or convalescent COVID-19. Each CDR3 is given with its conserved first and last residue. Each record gives: V gene, J gene, clone size, D gene, CDR3 DNA, CDR3 protein. The D gene is left open where the match is weak. Some rows mark clone size as missing; the rest say once, few, many or name a class of expanded clone.

v_gene: TRBV19; j_gene: TRBJ2-5; abundance: .; d_gene: .; CDR3nt: TGTGCCAGTAGTATTTCCCTTCAGGGATATGGGGAGACCCAGTACTTC; CDR3aa: CASSISLQGYGETQYF
v_gene: TRBV27; j_gene: TRBJ1-1; abundance: once; d_gene: .; CDR3nt: TGTGCCAGCTCTTCTGAAGCTTTCTTT; CDR3aa: CASSSEAFF
v_gene: TRBV6-2/TRBV6-3; j_gene: TRBJ2-3; abundance: .; d_gene: TRBD1; CDR3nt: TGTGCCAGCAGTACCCCAGACAGGGTGGGAGATACGCAGTATTTT; CDR3aa: CASSTPDRVGDTQYF
v_gene: TRBV10-3; j_gene: TRBJ1-6; abundance: .; d_gene: .; CDR3nt: TGTGCCACCGGGAGTATTAATTCACCCCTCCACTTT; CDR3aa: CATGSINSPLHF
v_gene: TRBV19; j_gene: TRBJ1-5; abundance: .; d_gene: TRBD1; CDR3nt: TGTGCCAGTAGATTGGGGGGACAGGGTATTCAGCCCCAGCATTTT; CDR3aa: CASRLGGQGIQPQHF
v_gene: TRBV6-2/TRBV6-3; j_gene: TRBJ2-5; abundance: .; d_gene: TRBD1; CDR3nt: TGTGCCAGCAGTCCCCCACAGGGGGGATCCTACGGAGCCCCGCAAGAGACCCAGTACTTC; CDR3aa: CASSPPQGGSYGAPQETQYF
v_gene: TRBV6-5; j_gene: TRBJ1-1; abundance: few; d_gene: .; CDR3nt: TGTGCCAGCAGTACCTTAAATCCAGAAAAAGCTTTCTTT; CDR3aa: CASSTLNPEKAFF
v_gene: TRBV25-1; j_gene: TRBJ1-1; abundance: once; d_gene: TRBD1; CDR3nt: TGTGCCAGCACTATCACAGGGGACATGCGGAACACTGAAGCTTTCTTT; CDR3aa: CASTITGDMRNTEAFF
v_gene: TRBV18; j_gene: TRBJ2-2; abundance: .; d_gene: .; CDR3nt: TGTGCCAGCTCACTCGGGACCGGGAGTTCGCCGAACACCGGGGAGCTGTTTTTT; CDR3aa: CASSLGTGSSPNTGELFF
v_gene: TRBV23-1; j_gene: TRBJ1-2; abundance: .; d_gene: TRBD1; CDR3nt: TGCGCCAGCAGTCAATCGTCAGGGGGCTTTGGCTATGGCTACACCTTC; CDR3aa: CASSQSSGGFGYGYTF
v_gene: TRBV9; j_gene: TRBJ2-3; abundance: .; d_gene: .; CDR3nt: TGTGCCAGCAGCTCCCGACCCCCGACAGCCACAGATACGCAGTATTTT; CDR3aa: CASSSRPPTATDTQYF
v_gene: TRBV19; j_gene: TRBJ1-5; abundance: .; d_gene: TRBD1; CDR3nt: TGTGCCAGTAGTATAGAAACAGGGGATCAGCCCCAGCATTTT; CDR3aa: CASSIETGDQPQHF
v_gene: TRBV6-1; j_gene: TRBJ2-7; abundance: .; d_gene: .; CDR3nt: TGTGCCAGCAGTGAACCCGTCTACGAGCAGTACTTC; CDR3aa: CASSEPVYEQYF
v_gene: TRBV10-3; j_gene: TRBJ1-1; abundance: .; d_gene: .; CDR3nt: TGTGCCATCAGTGAGCGGAACACTGAAGCTTTCTTT; CDR3aa: CAISERNTEAFF
v_gene: TRBV6-9; j_gene: TRBJ1-5; abundance: .; d_gene: TRBD1; CDR3nt: TGTGCCAGCAGTTATCCCGGGACAGGGCCGGTTTATAGCAATCAGCCCCAGCATTTT; CDR3aa: CASSYPGTGPVYSNQPQHF
v_gene: TRBV7-3; j_gene: TRBJ2-7; abundance: .; d_gene: TRBD2; CDR3nt: TGTGCCAGCAGCGCCCGAGCGGGGGTCTCCTACGAGCAGTACTTC; CDR3aa: CASSARAGVSYEQYF
v_gene: TRBV5-6; j_gene: TRBJ2-3; abundance: once; d_gene: TRBD1; CDR3nt: TGTGCCAGCAGCACCGACAGGGGCCCAGATACGCAGTATTTT; CDR3aa: CASSTDRGPDTQYF
v_gene: TRBV28; j_gene: TRBJ2-5; abundance: few; d_gene: TRBD2; CDR3nt: TGTGCCAGCAGTTTTTGGGGGGGACAGACCCAGTACTTC; CDR3aa: CASSFWGGQTQYF
v_gene: TRBV3-1/TRBV3-2; j_gene: TRBJ2-1; abundance: .; d_gene: .; CDR3nt: TGTGCCAGCAGCCAAGAACCAGCGGGCTCCTACAATGAGCAGTTCTTC; CDR3aa: CASSQEPAGSYNEQFF
v_gene: TRBV2; j_gene: TRBJ1-2; abundance: .; d_gene: .; CDR3nt: TGTGCCAGCAGGACAGTTACTAACTATGGCTACACCTTC; CDR3aa: CASRTVTNYGYTF
v_gene: TRBV4-1; j_gene: TRBJ1-2; abundance: .; d_gene: .; CDR3nt: TGCGCCAGCAGCCAAGAGGACAGTAACTATGGCTACACCTTC; CDR3aa: CASSQEDSNYGYTF
v_gene: TRBV6-5; j_gene: TRBJ1-2; abundance: .; d_gene: .; CDR3nt: TGTGCCAGCAGTTACCCTCTCGGCGAAGGGGTTGGCTACACCTTC; CDR3aa: CASSYPLGEGVGYTF
v_gene: TRBV12-3/TRBV12-4; j_gene: TRBJ2-2; abundance: .; d_gene: .; CDR3nt: TGTGCCAGCAGTTTAACCGGCGGGGAGCTGTTTTTT; CDR3aa: CASSLTGGELFF
v_gene: TRBV6-4; j_gene: TRBJ1-1; abundance: .; d_gene: .; CDR3nt: TGTGCCAGCAGTGACACGGCCGGGAGGCACACTGAAGCTTTCTTT; CDR3aa: CASSDTAGRHTEAFF
v_gene: TRBV23-1; j_gene: TRBJ1-1; abundance: .; d_gene: TRBD1; CDR3nt: TGCGCCAGCAGTCAAATCCTCGGACAGGGCGGGACTGAAGCTTTCTTT; CDR3aa: CASSQILGQGGTEAFF
v_gene: TRBV19; j_gene: TRBJ2-1; abundance: .; d_gene: TRBD2; CDR3nt: TGTGCCAGTAGTATGCGGCTAGCGGGGGGGCCGACTAATGAGCAGTTCTTC; CDR3aa: CASSMRLAGGPTNEQFF
v_gene: TRBV5-4; j_gene: TRBJ1-2; abundance: .; d_gene: .; CDR3nt: TGTGCCAGCAGTTCCAGGGGTTCGGTGCAAGGCTACACCTTC; CDR3aa: CASSSRGSVQGYTF
v_gene: TRBV24-1; j_gene: TRBJ2-3; abundance: .; d_gene: TRBD2; CDR3nt: TGTGCCACCAGTGATTCAGGGCTAGCGGGAGACTGGGTAGATACGCAGTATTTT; CDR3aa: CATSDSGLAGDWVDTQYF
v_gene: TRBV5-1; j_gene: TRBJ2-5; abundance: .; d_gene: TRBD2; CDR3nt: TGCGCCAGCAGCTTGTCTCGCGGGAGAATCCAAGAGACCCAGTACTTC; CDR3aa: CASSLSRGRIQETQYF
v_gene: TRBV6-4; j_gene: TRBJ2-1; abundance: .; d_gene: TRBD2; CDR3nt: TGTGCCAGCAGTGAGGGGACTACAACAGTCCATGAGCAGTTCTTC; CDR3aa: CASSEGTTTVHEQFF
v_gene: TRBV19; j_gene: TRBJ1-2; abundance: .; d_gene: TRBD1; CDR3nt: TGTGCCAGTAGGATAGGACAGGGCGGCTATGGCTACACCTTC; CDR3aa: CASRIGQGGYGYTF
v_gene: TRBV6-5; j_gene: TRBJ2-1; abundance: .; d_gene: TRBD2; CDR3nt: TGTGCCAGCAGTTACTCGAGCGGGGGTAGAGATGAGCAGTTCTTC; CDR3aa: CASSYSSGGRDEQFF
v_gene: TRBV10-1; j_gene: TRBJ2-3; abundance: few; d_gene: .; CDR3nt: TGCGCCACCTCCTTAGCAGATACGCAGTATTTT; CDR3aa: CATSLADTQYF
v_gene: TRBV6-6; j_gene: TRBJ1-3; abundance: .; d_gene: TRBD1; CDR3nt: TGTGCCAGCAGTGGGACAGGGCAAGGAAACACCATATATTTT; CDR3aa: CASSGTGQGNTIYF
v_gene: TRBV4-2; j_gene: TRBJ2-5; abundance: .; d_gene: TRBD2; CDR3nt: TGTGCCAGCAGCCAAACGACTAGCGGGGGGAAAGAGACCCAGTACTTC; CDR3aa: CASSQTTSGGKETQYF
v_gene: TRBV29-1; j_gene: TRBJ2-5; abundance: .; d_gene: TRBD2; CDR3nt: TGCAGCGTTGAAAGGGCTAGCGGGAGGGGGTCCCAGTACTTC; CDR3aa: CSVERASGRGSQYF
v_gene: TRBV12-3/TRBV12-4; j_gene: TRBJ1-1; abundance: few; d_gene: .; CDR3nt: TGTGCCAGCAGTTACGGGGGAGCTGAAGCTTTCTTT; CDR3aa: CASSYGGAEAFF
v_gene: TRBV7-3; j_gene: TRBJ2-7; abundance: .; d_gene: TRBD2; CDR3nt: TGTGCCAGCAGCTTGAGCGGGGAAAGCTCCTACGAGCAGTACTTC; CDR3aa: CASSLSGESSYEQYF
v_gene: TRBV30; j_gene: TRBJ1-3; abundance: .; d_gene: .; CDR3nt: TGTGCCTGGACCCAACTGCATTCTGGAAACACCATATATTTT; CDR3aa: CAWTQLHSGNTIYF
v_gene: TRBV14; j_gene: TRBJ2-7; abundance: .; d_gene: TRBD1; CDR3nt: TGTGCCAGCAGCGGTCCGGGACAGGGGGTGTACGAGCAGTACTTC; CDR3aa: CASSGPGQGVYEQYF
v_gene: TRBV9; j_gene: TRBJ2-7; abundance: few; d_gene: .; CDR3nt: TGTGCCAGCAGCGTAAGTCCAGGATCCTACGAGCAGTACTTC; CDR3aa: CASSVSPGSYEQYF
v_gene: TRBV3-1/TRBV3-2; j_gene: TRBJ1-3; abundance: .; d_gene: .; CDR3nt: TGTGCCAGCAGCCCTCCAGCCTACGGGAGGGGAAACACCATATATTTT; CDR3aa: CASSPPAYGRGNTIYF
v_gene: TRBV3-1/TRBV3-2; j_gene: TRBJ2-3; abundance: .; d_gene: TRBD2; CDR3nt: TGTGCCAGCAGCCAAGATACAGCGGGAGTGCGTAATACGCAGTATTTT; CDR3aa: CASSQDTAGVRNTQYF
v_gene: TRBV5-1; j_gene: TRBJ1-6; abundance: .; d_gene: .; CDR3nt: TGCGCCAGCAGCTTGGTCCCCCCAGGGGATAATTCACCCCTCCACTTT; CDR3aa: CASSLVPPGDNSPLHF
v_gene: TRBV6-4; j_gene: TRBJ1-1; abundance: .; d_gene: .; CDR3nt: TGTGCCAGCGCACCCGGAGGGGCGAACACTGAAGCTTTCTTT; CDR3aa: CASAPGGANTEAFF
v_gene: TRBV5-1; j_gene: TRBJ1-3; abundance: .; d_gene: .; CDR3nt: TGCGCCAGCAGCTTGGACAGCTTCTCTGGAAACACCATATATTTT; CDR3aa: CASSLDSFSGNTIYF
v_gene: TRBV30; j_gene: TRBJ2-1; abundance: .; d_gene: TRBD1; CDR3nt: TGTGCCTGGAGTGGGGGGTGGACAGGGGGCAATGAGCAGTTCTTC; CDR3aa: CAWSGGWTGGNEQFF
v_gene: TRBV10-3; j_gene: TRBJ1-2; abundance: .; d_gene: TRBD1; CDR3nt: TGTGCCATCAGTCGGACAGGGAAGCTAGCTAACTATGGCTACACCTTC; CDR3aa: CAISRTGKLANYGYTF
v_gene: TRBV29-1; j_gene: TRBJ1-5; abundance: .; d_gene: .; CDR3nt: TGCAGCGTTGGGTTCGGGGTCAATCAGCCCCAGCATTTT; CDR3aa: CSVGFGVNQPQHF
v_gene: TRBV7-9; j_gene: TRBJ1-3; abundance: few; d_gene: .; CDR3nt: TGTGCCAGCAGTTTAGGACAGATCTCTGGAAACACCATATATTTT; CDR3aa: CASSLGQISGNTIYF
v_gene: TRBV12-5; j_gene: TRBJ2-2; abundance: .; d_gene: .; CDR3nt: TGTGCTAGTGGGAACCCAGAGGGACATCGGATAAACACCGGGGAGCTGTTTTTT; CDR3aa: CASGNPEGHRINTGELFF